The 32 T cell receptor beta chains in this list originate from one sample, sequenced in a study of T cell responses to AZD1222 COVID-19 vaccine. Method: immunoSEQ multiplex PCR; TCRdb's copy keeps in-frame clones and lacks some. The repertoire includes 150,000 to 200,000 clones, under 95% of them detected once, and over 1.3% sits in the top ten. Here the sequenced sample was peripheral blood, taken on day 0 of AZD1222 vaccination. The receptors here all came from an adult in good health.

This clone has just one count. The CDR3 loop reads CASSYSNRDYGYTF. DNA of the CDR3: TGTGCCAGCAGTTACTCAAACAGGGACTATGGCTACACCTTC. The J gene is TRBJ1-2, the V gene TRBV6-5; tentatively, D is TRBD1 (6 bases). Trimming removed 0 bases at V and 3 bases at J, with 8 bases between. The CDR3 length is 14 residues. Germline V gives CDR1 MNHEY, CDR2 SVGAGI.

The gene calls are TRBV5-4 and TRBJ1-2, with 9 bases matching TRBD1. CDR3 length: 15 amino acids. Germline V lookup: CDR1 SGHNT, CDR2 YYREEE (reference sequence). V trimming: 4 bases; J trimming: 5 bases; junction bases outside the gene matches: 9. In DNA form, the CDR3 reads TGTGCCAGCAGCACATCACAGGGGGCTCAATATGGCTACACCTTC. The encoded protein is CASSTSQGAQYGYTF.

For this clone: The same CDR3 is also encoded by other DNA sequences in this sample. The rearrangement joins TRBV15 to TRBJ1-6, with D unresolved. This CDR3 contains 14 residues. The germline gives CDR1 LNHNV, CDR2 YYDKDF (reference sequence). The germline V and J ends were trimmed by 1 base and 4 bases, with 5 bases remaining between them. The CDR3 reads CATSRGIYNSPLHF. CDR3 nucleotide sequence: TGTGCCACCAGCAGAGGGATTTATAATTCACCCCTCCACTTT.

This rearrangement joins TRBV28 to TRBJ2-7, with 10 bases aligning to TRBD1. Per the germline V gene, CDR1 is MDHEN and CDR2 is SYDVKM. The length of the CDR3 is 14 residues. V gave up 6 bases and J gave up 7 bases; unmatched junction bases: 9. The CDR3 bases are TGTGCCAGCAGGGGGACGGACAGGGGGAGAGAGCAGTACTTC. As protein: CASRGTDRGREQYF.

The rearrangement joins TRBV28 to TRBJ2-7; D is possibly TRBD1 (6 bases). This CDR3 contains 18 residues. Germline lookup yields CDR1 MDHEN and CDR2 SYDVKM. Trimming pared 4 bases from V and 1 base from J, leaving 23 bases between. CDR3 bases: TGTGCCAGCAGTTGGAACCCACAGGGATGGAAAGATTCCTACGAGCAGTACTTC. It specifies CASSWNPQGWKDSYEQYF.

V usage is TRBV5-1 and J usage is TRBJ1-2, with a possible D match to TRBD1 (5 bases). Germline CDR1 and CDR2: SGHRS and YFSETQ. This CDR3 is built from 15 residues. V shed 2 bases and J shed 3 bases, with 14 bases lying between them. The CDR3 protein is CASSFISRGDYGYTF. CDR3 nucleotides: TGCGCCAGCAGCTTCATCAGCCGGGGGGACTATGGCTACACCTTC.

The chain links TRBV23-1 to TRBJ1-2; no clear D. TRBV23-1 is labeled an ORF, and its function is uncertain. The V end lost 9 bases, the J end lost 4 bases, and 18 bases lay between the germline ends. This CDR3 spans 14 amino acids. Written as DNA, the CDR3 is TGCGCCAGTGCGGACGAGCGATCCCCCTATGGCTACACCTTC. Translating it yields CASADERSPYGYTF.

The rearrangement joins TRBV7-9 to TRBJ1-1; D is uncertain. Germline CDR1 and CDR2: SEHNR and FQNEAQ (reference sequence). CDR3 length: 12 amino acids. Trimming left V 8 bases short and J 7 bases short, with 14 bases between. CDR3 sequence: CASLTRPNEAFF. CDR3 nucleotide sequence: TGTGCCAGCTTGACAAGACCAAATGAAGCTTTCTTT.

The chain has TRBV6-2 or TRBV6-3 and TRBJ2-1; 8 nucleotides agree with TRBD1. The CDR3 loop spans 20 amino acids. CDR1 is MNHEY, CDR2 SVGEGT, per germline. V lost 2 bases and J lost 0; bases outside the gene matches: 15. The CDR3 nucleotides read TGTGCCAGCAGTTACCCACCCGGGATACAGGGGGTCAGCTCCTACAATGAGCAGTTCTTC. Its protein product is CASSYPPGIQGVSSYNEQFF.

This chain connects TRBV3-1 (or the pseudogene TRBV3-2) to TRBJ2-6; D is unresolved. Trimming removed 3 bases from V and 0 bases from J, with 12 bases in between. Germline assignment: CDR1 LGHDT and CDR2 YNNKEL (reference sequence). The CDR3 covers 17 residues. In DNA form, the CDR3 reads TGTGCCAGCAGCCAGCTCCCATTGGGCTCTGGGGCCAACGTCCTGACTTTC. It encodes CASSQLPLGSGANVLTF.

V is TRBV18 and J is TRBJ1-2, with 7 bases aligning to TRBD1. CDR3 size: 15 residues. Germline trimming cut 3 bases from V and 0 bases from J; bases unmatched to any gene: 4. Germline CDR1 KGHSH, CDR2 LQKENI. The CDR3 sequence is CASSPGQSSNYGYTF. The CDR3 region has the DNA TGTGCCAGCTCACCGGGACAGAGTTCTAACTATGGCTACACCTTC.

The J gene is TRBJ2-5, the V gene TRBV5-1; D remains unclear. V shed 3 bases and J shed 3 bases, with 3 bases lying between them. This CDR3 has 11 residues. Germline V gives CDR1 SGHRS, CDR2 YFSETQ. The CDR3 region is CASSYEETQYF. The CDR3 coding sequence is TGCGCCAGCAGCTACGAAGAGACCCAGTACTTC.

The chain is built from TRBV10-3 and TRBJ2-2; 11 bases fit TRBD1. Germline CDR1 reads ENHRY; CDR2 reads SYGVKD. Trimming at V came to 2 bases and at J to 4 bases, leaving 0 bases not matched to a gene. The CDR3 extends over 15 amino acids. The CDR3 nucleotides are TGTGCCATCAGTGAGGGGACAGGGGGCACCGGGGAGCTGTTTTTT. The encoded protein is CAISEGTGGTGELFF.

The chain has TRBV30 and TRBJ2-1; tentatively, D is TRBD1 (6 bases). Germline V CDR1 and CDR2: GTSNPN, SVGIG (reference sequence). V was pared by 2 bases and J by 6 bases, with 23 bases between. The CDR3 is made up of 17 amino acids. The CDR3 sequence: CAWSRLRSGAFINEQFF. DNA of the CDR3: TGTGCCTGGAGTCGGCTCCGGTCAGGGGCATTTATCAATGAGCAGTTCTTC.

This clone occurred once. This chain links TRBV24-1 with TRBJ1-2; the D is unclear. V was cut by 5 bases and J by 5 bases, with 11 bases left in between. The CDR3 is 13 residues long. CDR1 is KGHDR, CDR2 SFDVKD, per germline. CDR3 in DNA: TGTGCCACCAGTGCGGTGGGTGGTTATGGCTACACCTTC. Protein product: CATSAVGGYGYTF.

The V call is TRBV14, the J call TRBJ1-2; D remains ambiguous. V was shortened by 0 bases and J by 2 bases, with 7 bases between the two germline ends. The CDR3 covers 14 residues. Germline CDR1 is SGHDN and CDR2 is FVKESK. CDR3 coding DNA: TGTGCCAGCAGCCAAGAGCGGATAAACTATGGCTACACCTTC. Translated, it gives CASSQERINYGYTF.

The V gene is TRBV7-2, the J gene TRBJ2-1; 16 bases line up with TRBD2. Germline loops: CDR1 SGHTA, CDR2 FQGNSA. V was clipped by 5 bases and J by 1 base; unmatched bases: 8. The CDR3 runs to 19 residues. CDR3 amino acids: CASSRRGTSGRGSYNEQFF. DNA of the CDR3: TGTGCCAGCAGCCGCAGGGGGACTAGCGGGAGGGGTTCCTACAATGAGCAGTTCTTC.

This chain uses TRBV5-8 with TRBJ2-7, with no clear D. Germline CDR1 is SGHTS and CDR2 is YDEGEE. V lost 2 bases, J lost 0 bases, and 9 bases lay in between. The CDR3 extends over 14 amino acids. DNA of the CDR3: TGTGCCAGCAGCTTCCCCAGAAGCTCCTACGAGCAGTACTTC. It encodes CASSFPRSSYEQYF.

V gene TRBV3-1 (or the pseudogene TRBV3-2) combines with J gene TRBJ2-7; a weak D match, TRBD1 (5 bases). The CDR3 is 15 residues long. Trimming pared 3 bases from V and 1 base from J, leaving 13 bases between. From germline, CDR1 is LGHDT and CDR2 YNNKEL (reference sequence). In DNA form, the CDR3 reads TGTGCCAGCAGCCAGGGGCCCTTGGGGTCCTACGAGCAGTACTTC. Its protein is CASSQGPLGSYEQYF.

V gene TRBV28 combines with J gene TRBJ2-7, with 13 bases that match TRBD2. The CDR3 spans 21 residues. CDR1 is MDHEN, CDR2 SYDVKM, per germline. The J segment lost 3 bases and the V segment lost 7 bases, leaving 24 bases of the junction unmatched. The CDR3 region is CASTTVRGGRETSGRIYEQYF. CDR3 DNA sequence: TGTGCCAGCACCACTGTCCGAGGAGGGCGCGAGACTAGCGGGAGGATCTACGAGCAGTACTTC. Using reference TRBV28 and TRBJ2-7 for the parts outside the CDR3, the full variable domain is DVKVTQSSRYLVKRTGEKVFLECVQDMDHENMFWYRQDPGLGLRLIYFSYDVKMKEKGDIPEGYSVSREKKERFSLILESASTNQTSMYLCASTTVRGGRETSGRIYEQYFGPGTRLTVT.

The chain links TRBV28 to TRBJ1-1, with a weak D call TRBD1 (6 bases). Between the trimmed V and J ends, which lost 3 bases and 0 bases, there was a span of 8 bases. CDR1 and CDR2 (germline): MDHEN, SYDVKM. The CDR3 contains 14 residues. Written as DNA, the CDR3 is TGTGCCAGCAGTTTTGGGGGCCTGAACACTGAAGCTTTCTTT. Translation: CASSFGGLNTEAFF.

Written as DNA, the CDR3 is TGCGCCAGCAGCTTGGTTGGGGGAGGAGATACGCAGTATTTT. Translated, it gives CASSLVGGGDTQYF. V is TRBV5-1 and J is TRBJ2-3; D might be TRBD2 (6 bases). The germline V and J ends were trimmed by 0 bases and 5 bases, with 10 bases remaining between them. The CDR3 length is 14 residues. The germline gives CDR1 SGHRS, CDR2 YFSETQ.

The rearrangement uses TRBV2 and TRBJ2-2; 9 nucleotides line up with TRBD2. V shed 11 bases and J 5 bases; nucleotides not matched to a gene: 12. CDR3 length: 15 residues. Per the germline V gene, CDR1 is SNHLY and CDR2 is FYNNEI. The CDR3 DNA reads TGTGCCTGCAACCCAGCGGGGGGAGGAACCGGGGAGCTGTTTTTT. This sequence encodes CACNPAGGGTGELFF.

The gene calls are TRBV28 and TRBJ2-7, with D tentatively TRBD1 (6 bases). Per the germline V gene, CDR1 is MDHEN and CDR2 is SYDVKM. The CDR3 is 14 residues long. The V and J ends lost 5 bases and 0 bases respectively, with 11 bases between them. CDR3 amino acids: CASSRQDNSYEQYF. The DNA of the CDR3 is TGTGCCAGCAGTCGACAGGACAACTCCTACGAGCAGTACTTC.

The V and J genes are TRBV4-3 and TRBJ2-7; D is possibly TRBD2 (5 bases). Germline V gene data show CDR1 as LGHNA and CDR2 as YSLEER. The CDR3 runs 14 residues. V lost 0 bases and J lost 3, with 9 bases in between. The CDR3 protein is CASSQDLRDYEQYF. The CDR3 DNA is TGCGCCAGCAGCCAAGATCTGAGGGACTACGAGCAGTACTTC.

This chain's CDR3 is CASSWDSPGNTIYF. The CDR3 DNA reads as TGCGCCAGCAGTTGGGACAGTCCTGGAAACACCATATATTTT. The gene calls are TRBV5-1 and TRBJ1-3; 7 bases match TRBD1. Trimming at V came to 5 bases and at J to 2 bases, leaving 4 bases not matched to a gene. This CDR3 is built from 14 residues. Germline CDR1 is SGHRS and CDR2 is YFSETQ.

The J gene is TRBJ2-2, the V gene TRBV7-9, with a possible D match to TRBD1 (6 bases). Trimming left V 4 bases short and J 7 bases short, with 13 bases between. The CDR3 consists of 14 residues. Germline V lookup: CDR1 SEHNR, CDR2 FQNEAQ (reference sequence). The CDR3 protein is CASSYGQIGGELFF. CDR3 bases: TGTGCCAGCAGCTACGGACAGATAGGCGGGGAGCTGTTTTTT.

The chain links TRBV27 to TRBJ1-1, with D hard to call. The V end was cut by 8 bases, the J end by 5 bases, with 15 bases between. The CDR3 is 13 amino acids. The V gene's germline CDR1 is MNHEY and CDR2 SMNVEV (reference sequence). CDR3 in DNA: TGTGCCAGCTCCCCCTCGATTCGTACTGAAGCTTTCTTT. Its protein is CASSPSIRTEAFF.

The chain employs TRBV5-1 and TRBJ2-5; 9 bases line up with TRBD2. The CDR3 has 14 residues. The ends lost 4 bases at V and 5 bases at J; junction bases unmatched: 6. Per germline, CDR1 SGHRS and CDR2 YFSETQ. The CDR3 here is CASSRSGRSETQYF. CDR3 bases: TGCGCCAGCAGCCGCAGCGGGAGGTCCGAGACCCAGTACTTC.

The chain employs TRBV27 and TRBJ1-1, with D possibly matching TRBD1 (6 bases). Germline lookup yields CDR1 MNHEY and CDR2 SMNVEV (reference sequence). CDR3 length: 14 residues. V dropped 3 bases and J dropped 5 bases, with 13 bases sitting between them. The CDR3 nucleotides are TGTGCCAGCAGTTTCGGGAGGGGGGGAACTGAAGCTTTCTTT. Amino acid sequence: CASSFGRGGTEAFF.

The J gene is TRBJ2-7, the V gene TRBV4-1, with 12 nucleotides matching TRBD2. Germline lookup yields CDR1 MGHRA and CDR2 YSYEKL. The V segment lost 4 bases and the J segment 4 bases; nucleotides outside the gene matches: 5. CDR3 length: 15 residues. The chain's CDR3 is CASSPGLAGRYEQYF. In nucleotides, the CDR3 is TGCGCCAGCAGCCCCGGACTAGCGGGGAGGTACGAGCAGTACTTC.

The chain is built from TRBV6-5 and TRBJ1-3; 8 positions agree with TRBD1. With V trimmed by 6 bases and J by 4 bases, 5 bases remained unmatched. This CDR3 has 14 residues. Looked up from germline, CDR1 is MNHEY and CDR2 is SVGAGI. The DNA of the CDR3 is TGTGCCAGCAGCCGCGACAGGGGAGGAAACACCATATATTTT. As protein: CASSRDRGGNTIYF.